Presented here are 9 T cell receptor beta chains from one specimen sequenced in a study of T cell responses to AZD1222 COVID-19 vaccine. Here immunoSEQ multiplex PCR was the method, and the copy in TCRdb shows in-frame clones only, minus some. The sample lists 80,000 to 90,000 clones, approximately 89% occurring once. The material sequenced was peripheral blood, taken on day 0 of MenACWY control vaccination. Every receptor here comes from an adult in good health.

This rearrangement joins TRBV6-1 to TRBJ2-3, with a possible D match to TRBD2 (7 bases). The CDR3 totals 13 residues. Germline V gene lookup returns CDR1 MNHNS and CDR2 SASEGT. The V gene lost 0 bases and the J gene lost 11 bases, with 12 bases spanning the gap. This CDR3 is CASSEALRGGQYF. Written as DNA, the CDR3 is TGTGCCAGCAGTGAAGCGCTAAGGGGGGGGCAGTATTTT.

The chain has TRBV7-6 and TRBJ1-4; no reliable D call. The length of the CDR3 is 16 residues. V shed 4 bases and J shed 0 bases, with 12 bases lying between them. Germline V CDR1 and CDR2: SGHVS, FNYEAQ. DNA for the CDR3: TGTGCCAGCAGCTCCCCTTTCAAGGCAACTAATGAAAAACTGTTTTTT. It encodes CASSSPFKATNEKLFF.

V usage is TRBV28 and J usage is TRBJ1-2; D is uncertain. V lost 1 base, J lost 2 bases, and 5 bases lay in between. CDR3 size: 13 residues. Per the germline V gene, CDR1 is MDHEN and CDR2 is SYDVKM. The DNA of the CDR3 is TGTGCCAGCAGTTTATTAGGGAACTATGGCTACACCTTC. It specifies CASSLLGNYGYTF.

In this sample, this clone turned up once. The chain couples TRBV10-3 to TRBJ2-3; TRBD2 matches at 7 bases. The germline gives CDR1 ENHRY, CDR2 SYGVKD. The CDR3 runs to 15 residues. Germline trimming cut 4 bases from V and 3 bases from J; bases unmatched to any gene: 7. CDR3 region: CAISAPAGVTDTQYF. The CDR3 DNA follows: TGTGCCATCAGTGCACCGGCGGGAGTAACAGATACGCAGTATTTT.

The V call is TRBV28, the J call TRBJ1-2; maybe TRBD1 (5 bases). Per the germline V gene, CDR1 is MDHEN and CDR2 is SYDVKM. The V end was cut by 2 bases, the J end by 6 bases, with 13 bases between. CDR3 size: 14 residues. CDR3 bases: TGTGCCAGCAGTTTAGGGCCAGGGTCCCATGGCTACACCTTC. Protein: CASSLGPGSHGYTF.

The table lists this clone with a count of one. V is TRBV11-2 and J is TRBJ2-3; TRBD2 agrees at 11 bases. Germline loops: CDR1 SGHAT, CDR2 FQNNGV. V lost 1 base to trimming and J lost 2 bases; unmatched junction nucleotides: 2. The CDR3 runs to 16 residues. The CDR3 nucleotides are TGTGCCAGCAGCTTAGGGGGACTAGCGGCCACAGATACGCAGTATTTT. This gives the protein CASSLGGLAATDTQYF. Filled out from reference TRBV11-2 and TRBJ2-3, the complete variable domain reads EAGVAQSPRYKIIEKRQSVAFWCNPISGHATLYWYQQILGQGPKLLIQFQNNGVVDDSQLPKDRFSAERLKGVDSTLKIQPAKLEDSAVYLCASSLGGLAATDTQYFGPGTRLTVL.

The J gene is TRBJ1-2, the V gene TRBV28; tentatively, D is TRBD1 (5 bases). The germline CDR1 and CDR2 sequences are MDHEN and SYDVKM. This CDR3 is 15 amino acids long. Trimming removed 5 bases at V and 5 bases at J, with 18 bases between. For the CDR3, the DNA is TGTGCCAGCAGTCCTCATTCCGCGGGACCATATGGCTACACCTTC. Translation: CASSPHSAGPYGYTF.

The genes are TRBV11-2 and TRBJ2-1; 12 bases match TRBD2. CDR3 length: 15 residues. V lost 4 bases and J lost 5; bases outside the gene matches: 3. CDR1 is SGHAT and CDR2 is FQNNGV in the germline V gene. The chain's CDR3 is CASSYLAGGDNEQFF. CDR3 DNA sequence: TGTGCCAGCAGCTACCTAGCGGGAGGGGACAATGAGCAGTTCTTC.

This chain joins TRBV11-2 and TRBJ2-5, with D unclear. Germline V CDR1 and CDR2: SGHAT, FQNNGV. CDR3 length: 14 residues. Trimming cost V 1 base and J 5 bases, with 11 bases left between them. The CDR3 here is CASSLALPGETQYF. CDR3 DNA: TGTGCCAGCAGCTTAGCTTTGCCCGGGGAGACCCAGTACTTC.